This T cell receptor (beta chain) appears in the sequencing data of a study of vaccination and CD4 T cells after COVID-19. As for the study in general: The interval from dose two to post-vaccine sampling had a median of around 79 days, and it ranged from 14 to 241. Spike peptides, overlapping and drawn from SARS-CoV-2, HCoV-NL63, HCoV-OC43 and HCoV-229E, were used to stimulate cells.

This CDR3 region has 14 residues. Germline values: CDR1 GTSNPN, CDR2 SVGIG (reference sequence). Trimming removed 0 bases from V and 5 bases from J, with 13 bases in between. An Oncomine TCR Beta short-read assay was used to sequence the DNA from cultured CD4+ T cells. TCRdb ran MiXCR on the PCR reads and lists one entry per CDR3 protein. This table has under 15,000 distinct CDR3 sequences, around 45% appearing once. Treatment indicated: roughly 11-day PBMC culture with coronavirus spike peptide pools or control peptides (ViraFEST assay). On this clonotype: The target antigen is unknown.

Specimen: CD4+ T cells from blood, cultured in vitro. V gene TRBV30 combines with J gene TRBJ1-2; a possible D gene is TRBD1 (6 bases). The source of this sequence is a human donor who had recovered from COVID-19. CDR3 DNA: TGTGCCTGGAGTGTCACCGGGAGGGGGTATGGCTACACCTTC. The encoded protein is CAWSVTGRGYGYTF.